The rows below give T cell receptor beta chains drawn from one sample of a study of identifying expanded T cells in peripheral blood. This table comes from immunoSEQ multiplex PCR, and its TCRdb copy is limited to in-frame clones, with some not included. The table records around 100,000 clones, around nine tenths of them present only once. Sample: blood. The receptor set was obtained from a person aged 18 to 70 in good health. Each CDR3 is given with its conserved first and last residue. A D gene is named only where the DNA matches it firmly. Clone size is given for some rows only: seen once, a few or many times, or a class if the clone is expanded.

>-|-|TRBV11-2|TRBJ2-3
CASSLGQRIVPDTQYF
TGTGCCAGCAGCTTAGGACAGCGTATTGTCCCAGATACGCAGTATTTT
>-|once|TRBV5-5|TRBJ2-3
CASSQVPGEDTQYF
TGTGCCAGCAGCCAAGTTCCCGGGGAAGATACGCAGTATTTT
>-|-|TRBV6-6|TRBJ2-4
CASSTAVVDIQYF
TGTGCCAGCAGTACGGCCGTTGTGGACATTCAGTACTTC
>-|-|TRBV6-1|TRBJ2-5
CASSRRGGGETQYF
TGTGCCAGCAGTCGGCGGGGAGGGGGAGAGACCCAGTACTTC
>-|-|TRBV6-6|TRBJ1-1
CASSRDGGMNTEAFF
TGTGCCAGCAGTCGAGATGGGGGGATGAACACTGAAGCTTTCTTT
>-|-|TRBV7-9|TRBJ2-1
CASSQRPGAEENEQFF
TGTGCCAGCAGCCAGCGGCCGGGGGCTGAGGAGAATGAGCAGTTCTTC
>-|-|TRBV7-9|TRBJ1-1
CASIRIPKSSEAFF
TGTGCCAGCATCAGGATCCCAAAATCCTCTGAAGCTTTCTTT
>-|-|TRBV5-1|TRBJ2-7
CATQKGPSYEQYF
TGCGCCACCCAAAAGGGGCCCTCCTACGAGCAGTACTTC
>-|-|TRBV11-2|TRBJ1-2
CASSLVAGTYGYTF
TGTGCCAGCAGCTTAGTGGCAGGGACCTATGGCTACACCTTC
>TRBD1|-|TRBV7-3|TRBJ1-2
CASSHDTGGTYGYTF
TGTGCCAGCAGCCATGACACAGGGGGGACCTATGGCTACACCTTC
>TRBD1|few|TRBV4-3|TRBJ2-3
CASRRGSGTGNADTQYF
TGCGCCAGCAGGAGGGGTTCCGGGACAGGGAACGCAGATACGCAGTATTTT
>-|-|TRBV12-5|TRBJ1-6
CASGPGGNSPLHF
TGTGCTAGTGGACCCGGTGGGAATTCACCCCTCCACTTT
>-|-|TRBV30|TRBJ1-1
CAWSPSQLLALNTEAFF
TGTGCCTGGAGTCCCTCACAGCTTTTAGCCTTGAACACTGAAGCTTTCTTT
>-|-|TRBV5-3|TRBJ1-5
CARIGSRPQHF
TGTGCCAGAATCGGCAGCAGGCCCCAGCATTTT
>TRBD1|-|TRBV7-2|TRBJ2-1
CASSAPGTGQGSYNEQFF
TGTGCCAGCAGCGCCCCCGGGACAGGGCAAGGCTCCTACAATGAGCAGTTCTTC
>-|-|TRBV5-4|TRBJ2-1
CASSLEYGQREQFF
TGTGCCAGCAGCTTGGAGTACGGGCAGCGTGAGCAGTTCTTC
>TRBD2|-|TRBV27|TRBJ2-7
CASSLTLGLAGVYEQYF
TGTGCCAGCAGTCTAACCCTCGGACTAGCGGGAGTCTACGAGCAGTACTTC
>-|-|TRBV7-3|TRBJ1-1
CASSYKLTEAFF
TGTGCCAGCAGCTATAAACTTACTGAAGCTTTCTTT
>-|-|TRBV2|TRBJ2-7
CASSAHYEQYF
TGTGCCAGCAGCGCTCACTACGAGCAGTACTTC
>-|-|TRBV6-4|TRBJ2-2
CASTKVANTGELFF
TGTGCCAGCACTAAGGTGGCGAACACCGGGGAGCTGTTTTTT
>-|once|TRBV7-8|TRBJ2-2
CASSLAGAANTGELFF
TGTGCCAGCAGCTTAGCGGGAGCGGCGAACACCGGGGAGCTGTTTTTT
>TRBD1|-|TRBV7-9|TRBJ1-2
CASSLTGGWNYGYTF
TGTGCCAGCAGCTTAACAGGGGGCTGGAACTATGGCTACACCTTC
>-|-|TRBV29-1|TRBJ1-4
CSVEIGGQLNEKLFF
TGCAGCGTTGAAATCGGGGGGCAGCTTAATGAAAAACTGTTTTTT
>-|-|TRBV6-5|TRBJ2-1
CASSYTGTPYNEQFF
TGTGCCAGCAGTTACACCGGGACTCCCTACAATGAGCAGTTCTTC
>-|-|TRBV5-1|TRBJ1-1
CASSLETENTEAFF
TGCGCCAGCAGCTTGGAGACCGAGAACACTGAAGCTTTCTTT
>-|-|TRBV19|TRBJ2-5
CATTPDPQSETQYF
TGTGCCACCACTCCGGACCCCCAGTCGGAGACCCAGTACTTC
>-|-|TRBV4-1|TRBJ1-6
CASSQEVQIALHF
TGCGCCAGCAGCCAAGAGGTTCAGATAGCCCTCCACTTT
>TRBD1|-|TRBV2|TRBJ1-5
CASKRGHSSNQPQHF
TGTGCCAGCAAAAGGGGGCACAGTAGCAATCAGCCCCAGCATTTT
>TRBD1|-|TRBV18|TRBJ2-2
CASSLEQGAAGELFF
TGTGCCAGCTCACTGGAGCAGGGGGCCGCCGGGGAGCTGTTTTTT
>-|-|TRBV5-1|TRBJ2-7
CASSLAGQSYEQYF
TGCGCCAGCAGCTTGGCAGGACAGAGCTACGAGCAGTACTTC
>-|-|TRBV19|TRBJ1-5
CASSMGQVNGNQPQHF
TGTGCCAGTAGTATGGGCCAGGTAAATGGCAATCAGCCCCAGCATTTT
>-|-|TRBV18|TRBJ1-3
CASSPSTGPGNTIYF
TGTGCCAGCTCACCATCGACAGGTCCTGGAAACACCATATATTTT
>-|-|TRBV29-1|TRBJ1-1
CSAGAYPEAFF
TGCAGCGCAGGGGCTTACCCTGAAGCTTTCTTT
>TRBD2|once|TRBV19|TRBJ2-1
CASSPGTSGGNEQFF
TGTGCCAGTAGTCCCGGGACTAGCGGGGGGAATGAGCAGTTCTTC
>-|-|TRBV5-1|TRBJ1-1
CASSLGAGNWNTEAFF
TGCGCCAGCAGCTTAGGGGCAGGGAACTGGAATACTGAAGCTTTCTTT
>-|-|TRBV30|TRBJ1-2
CAWSVPGGDYGYTF
TGTGCCTGGAGTGTACCCGGAGGAGATTATGGCTACACCTTC
>-|-|TRBV11-3|TRBJ2-3
CASSLSGGSDTQYF
TGTGCCAGCAGCTTATCCGGAGGGTCAGATACGCAGTATTTT
>TRBD2|-|TRBV19|TRBJ2-3
CATIPTSGGPDTQYF
TGTGCCACTATCCCCACCAGCGGGGGCCCAGATACGCAGTATTTT
>TRBD1|-|TRBV2|TRBJ2-6
CASRASTGAGANVLTF
TGTGCCAGCAGAGCCTCGACAGGGGCTGGGGCCAACGTCCTGACTTTC
>-|-|TRBV7-9|TRBJ1-2
CASSHGYRVLGYTF
TGTGCCAGCAGCCACGGGTACAGGGTTTTGGGCTACACCTTC
>-|-|TRBV5-5|TRBJ1-5
CASSRGWVNQPQHF
TGTGCCAGCAGCCGGGGGTGGGTAAATCAGCCCCAGCATTTT
>-|-|TRBV5-1|TRBJ1-1
CASSQLGTVNTEAFF
TGCGCCAGCAGCCAACTCGGGACGGTGAACACTGAAGCTTTCTTT
>TRBD1|-|TRBV6-1|TRBJ1-1
CASSKDRGLTEAFF
TGTGCCAGCAGTAAGGACAGGGGGCTCACTGAAGCTTTCTTT
>TRBD2|-|TRBV10-1|TRBJ2-5
CASSDGLAGQETQYF
TGCGCCAGCAGTGATGGGTTAGCGGGGCAAGAGACCCAGTACTTC
>TRBD1|-|TRBV30|TRBJ2-3
CARKQGADTQYF
TGCGCCAGAAAACAGGGGGCAGATACGCAGTATTTT